This T cell receptor (beta chain) appears in the sequencing data of a study of cytomegalovirus exposure and HLA in healthy donors. This clone was observed a single time. PCR was performed using 60 Vbeta and 13 Jbeta primers. Clones were read by immunoSEQ multiplex PCR, and TCRdb kept only the in-frame ones, dropping some. Here the sample spans a few hundred thousand clones, around 81% being singletons. The sequence was obtained from a woman between 50 and 59 years old in good health and CMV-seropositive. The sample was PBMCs.

CDR3 nucleotides: TGTGCCAGCAGCCTAGGGACAGGGTCGCCCTACGAGCAGTACTTC. Its translation: CASSLGTGSPYEQYF. The V call is TRBV7-3, the J call TRBJ2-7, with 9 bases fitting TRBD1. Per germline, CDR1 SGHTA and CDR2 FQGTGA. V lost 5 bases, J lost 2 bases, and 7 bases stayed unmatched. The CDR3 covers 15 residues.